These T cell receptor beta chains were read from a single sample in a study of cytomegalovirus exposure and HLA in healthy donors. Profiling relied on immunoSEQ multiplex PCR, and the TCRdb table lists in-frame clones only, not all of them. The data show over 70,000 clones, 85% to 95% seen once. The specimen sequenced was PBMCs. The origin of the receptors is a woman aged 18-35 years in good health and CMV-seronegative. The CDR3 runs from the conserved cysteine through the conserved F or W. The D gene is left open where the match is weak. Where a row states a size, it is once, few, many or the class of an expanded clone; other rows omit it.

TRBJ1-1 | NA | 14 | TRBV27 | NA | TGTGCCAGCAGTTTATCCGGGTCTAACACTGAAGCTTTCTTT | CASSLSGSNTEAFF
TRBJ2-7 | NA | 14 | TRBV7-9 | NA | TGTGCCAGCAGCTTAGACAGGGCCCCCTACGAGCAGTACTTC | CASSLDRAPYEQYF
TRBJ1-1 | TRBD1 | 15 | TRBV7-9 | NA | TGTGCCAGCAGCTTGACCTCGACAGGGACCACTGAAGCTTTCTTT | CASSLTSTGTTEAFF
TRBJ1-5 | NA | 15 | TRBV11-2 | NA | TGTGCCAGCAGCGTCGGTGTGACAGACAATCAGCCCCAGCATTTT | CASSVGVTDNQPQHF
TRBJ1-2 | NA | 15 | TRBV7-8 | few | TGTGCCAGCAGTCCAAAACGGTCCCCAAACTATGGCTACACCTTC | CASSPKRSPNYGYTF
TRBJ1-3 | NA | 13 | TRBV28 | NA | TGTGCCAGCAAAACAGGGTCGGGAAACACCATATATTTT | CASKTGSGNTIYF
TRBJ1-2 | TRBD1 | 12 | TRBV30 | NA | TGTGCCTGGAGTGCGGACAGGGGTGGCTACACCTTC | CAWSADRGGYTF
TRBJ1-2 | NA | 15 | TRBV11-2 | NA | TGTGCCAGCAGCTTGGGACGGGGGTTTCCTTATGGCTACACCTTC | CASSLGRGFPYGYTF
TRBJ2-3 | NA | 12 | TRBV21-1 | NA | TGTGCCCACAGGGATGGTACAGATACGCAGTATTTT | CAHRDGTDTQYF
TRBJ1-4 | TRBD1 | 15 | TRBV19 | NA | TGTGCCAGTAGTAGGAGGGGGCTATCTAATGAAAAACTGTTTTTT | CASSRRGLSNEKLFF
TRBJ1-2 | NA | 13 | TRBV2 | once | TGTGCCAGCAGAGGAGGTTCTAACTATGGCTACACCTTC | CASRGGSNYGYTF
TRBJ1-1 | NA | 15 | TRBV11-2 | once | TGTGCCAGCAGCTTAACCCGCACAGGGTCCACTGAAGCTTTCTTT | CASSLTRTGSTEAFF
TRBJ2-3 | TRBD2 | 15 | TRBV7-9 | once | TGTGCCAGCAGCTTAGGGTTCGGGGGGGCGGATACGCAGTATTTT | CASSLGFGGADTQYF
TRBJ2-1 | NA | 12 | TRBV5-4 | NA | TGTGCCAGCAACCAACGAGAGAATGAGCAGTTCTTC | CASNQRENEQFF
TRBJ1-6 | NA | 15 | TRBV7-2 | NA | TGTGCCAGCAGCTTACAGGTGGATTATAATTCACCCCTCCACTTT | CASSLQVDYNSPLHF
TRBJ2-5 | NA | 13 | TRBV7-6 | NA | TGTGCCAGCAGACCCGGACAGCAAGAGACCCAGTACTTC | CASRPGQQETQYF
TRBJ2-3 | TRBD2 | 15 | TRBV6-5 | NA | TGTGCCAGCAGTTCTAGCGGGGGGGTCCGGGGTACGCAGTATTTT | CASSSSGGVRGTQYF
TRBJ1-5 | NA | 15 | TRBV6-4 | once | TGTGCCAGCAGCCCCCCCGACTATAGCAATCAGCCCCAGCATTTT | CASSPPDYSNQPQHF
TRBJ2-7 | NA | 14 | TRBV2 | NA | TGTGCCAGCGCTGGGGCCGTTGGGGGCCACGAGCAGTACTTC | CASAGAVGGHEQYF
TRBJ2-3 | TRBD1 | 13 | TRBV12-5 | once | TGTGCTAGTGGTTTAATGCTAGGGACAGCGCAGTATTTT | CASGLMLGTAQYF
TRBJ2-1 | TRBD2 | 15 | TRBV7-9 | NA | TGTGCCAGCAGCCGCCTAGCGGGGGTATACAATGAGCAGTTCTTC | CASSRLAGVYNEQFF
TRBJ2-3 | NA | 17 | TRBV5-4 | NA | TGTGCCAGCAGGCCTGATCAGGGGCTTCCCTCCTCGAATACGCAGTATTTT | CASRPDQGLPSSNTQYF
TRBJ1-2 | NA | 13 | TRBV27 | NA | TGTGCCAGCAGTTTCCGGGGGAGAGGGGGCTACACCTTC | CASSFRGRGGYTF
TRBJ1-5 | NA | 13 | TRBV21-1 | NA | TGTGCCAGCAGCCCGGGACTTTATCAGCCCCAGCATTTT | CASSPGLYQPQHF
TRBJ1-4 | NA | 14 | TRBV4-3 | NA | TGCGCCAGCAGCCTCGGGGGAGGCCGGGAAAAACTGTTTTTT | CASSLGGGREKLFF
TRBJ2-1 | NA | 16 | TRBV5-1 | NA | TGCGCCAGCAGCTTGGATCCCAGTCTGGTCTACAATGAGCAGTTCTTC | CASSLDPSLVYNEQFF
TRBJ1-5 | TRBD1 | 17 | TRBV27 | NA | TGTGCCAGCAGTTTCTCCGGTGGGACAGGGGGATGGCAGCCCCAGCATTTT | CASSFSGGTGGWQPQHF
TRBJ1-6 | NA | 16 | TRBV19 | NA | TGTGCCAGTACCCCGTCGGGGGGCGCCGGTAATTCACCCCTCCACTTT | CASTPSGGAGNSPLHF
TRBJ1-2 | TRBD1 | 14 | TRBV9 | NA | TGTGCCAGCAGCGGGGGGGTTGGACAGGGGGCTTACACCTTC | CASSGGVGQGAYTF
TRBJ2-7 | TRBD1 | 13 | TRBV6-5 | few | TGTGCCAGCACCAGGGGGACAGGGGCCGAGCAGTACTTC | CASTRGTGAEQYF
TRBJ2-5 | NA | 14 | TRBV6-1 | NA | TGTGCCAGCAGTGAAGCGGGCCTCAGCCAGACCCAGTACTTC | CASSEAGLSQTQYF
TRBJ1-1 | NA | 15 | TRBV14 | once | TGTGCCAGCAGGGCAAGCGGAGGGACCTACACTGAAGCTTTCTTT | CASRASGGTYTEAFF
TRBJ2-2 | NA | 19 | TRBV7-3 | NA | TGTGCCAGCAGCTTGATCAATAGGGGAGGATCGGTGGACACCGGGGAGCTGTTTTTT | CASSLINRGGSVDTGELFF
TRBJ2-2 | TRBD1 | 17 | TRBV5-4 | NA | TGTGCCAGCAGCACTGGAACCGGGACAGCGAACACCGGGGAGCTGTTTTTT | CASSTGTGTANTGELFF
TRBJ1-4 | NA | 15 | TRBV6-5 | NA | TGTGCCAGCAGTCATGACAGAGCAACTAATGAAAAACTGTTTTTT | CASSHDRATNEKLFF
TRBJ1-3 | NA | 15 | TRBV23-1 | NA | TGCGCCAGCAGTTGGTCAGACAACTCTGGAAACACCATATATTTT | CASSWSDNSGNTIYF
TRBJ2-1 | TRBD2 | 15 | TRBV6-6 | NA | TGTGCCAGCAGTGACCGACTAGCGGGGGCTGAGGAGCAGTTCTTC | CASSDRLAGAEEQFF
TRBJ2-5 | NA | 15 | TRBV7-6 | NA | TGTGCCAGCAGCTTAGCAGGGGCCCCCCAAGAGACCCAGTACTTC | CASSLAGAPQETQYF
TRBJ1-1 | NA | 18 | TRBV28 | NA | TGTGCCAGCAGTTTATTATTTCCGATTCAGGGGAGGGACACTGAAGCTTTCTTT | CASSLLFPIQGRDTEAFF
TRBJ1-1 | TRBD1 | 15 | TRBV5-4 | once | TGTGCCAGCAGCTTGGCGAGACAGGGAGGCACTGAAGCTTTCTTT | CASSLARQGGTEAFF
TRBJ1-4 | NA | 20 | TRBV18 | NA | TGTGCCAGCTCACCGGGATCAGGTCTCTACCTTCCGGACAGAAATGAAAAACTGTTTTTT | CASSPGSGLYLPDRNEKLFF
TRBJ1-1 | TRBD1 | 17 | TRBV6-4 | NA | TGTGCCAGCAGTGCCCAGGGGGCTGCCTTCATAAACACTGAAGCTTTCTTT | CASSAQGAAFINTEAFF
TRBJ1-3 | TRBD1 | 17 | TRBV5-6 | NA | TGTGCCAGCAGCTTGAGACCGGACAGGAATCGGGGAAACACCATATATTTT | CASSLRPDRNRGNTIYF
TRBJ1-2 | NA | 12 | TRBV30 | NA | TGTGCCTGGAGTAACAGGAACTATGGCTACACCTTC | CAWSNRNYGYTF
TRBJ1-3 | NA | 16 | TRBV9 | NA | TGTGCCAGCGACTACGGTGACGGTCTCTCTGGAAACACCATATATTTT | CASDYGDGLSGNTIYF
TRBJ1-2 | NA | 15 | TRBV19 | NA | TGTGCCAGTAGTGCAAAAGACCGACTTAACTATGGCTACACCTTC | CASSAKDRLNYGYTF
TRBJ2-7 | NA | 12 | TRBV11-2 | NA | TGTGCCAGCAGCTTACTTTTCTACGAGCAGTACTTC | CASSLLFYEQYF
TRBJ1-1 | TRBD1 | 15 | TRBV9 | NA | TGTGCCAGCAGCGAATCCGGGACAGGAAACACTGAAGCTTTCTTT | CASSESGTGNTEAFF
TRBJ1-2 | TRBD1 | 11 | TRBV29-1 | NA | TGCAGTTACACAGGGGTCGGTGGCTACACCTTC | CSYTGVGGYTF
TRBJ2-5 | TRBD2 | 15 | TRBV5-1 | NA | TGCGCCAGCAGCCGAAACCCGGGAGGCCAAGAGACCCAGTACTTC | CASSRNPGGQETQYF
TRBJ2-5 | TRBD2 | 15 | TRBV7-2 | NA | TGTGCCAGCAGCTTAATAACGGGGGGGCTGGAGACCCAGTACTTC | CASSLITGGLETQYF
TRBJ2-7 | TRBD2 | 15 | TRBV25-1 | once | TGTGCCAGCAGTGATCCCGGGACTAGCCGGTACGAGCAGTACTTC | CASSDPGTSRYEQYF
TRBJ2-5 | NA | 18 | TRBV5-1 | NA | TGCGCCAGCAGCTTTGGACGATGGGGGACAAATATACAAGAGACCCAGTACTTC | CASSFGRWGTNIQETQYF